Below, 27 T cell receptor beta chains from the same sample are listed, as sequenced in a study of cytomegalovirus exposure and HLA in healthy donors. The PCR employed 60 Vbeta primers together with 13 Jbeta primers. Repertoires were generated with immunoSEQ multiplex PCR, while TCRdb's copy carries only in-frame clones and drops some. Here the sample spans about 140,000 clones, approximately 82% being singletons. Material: PBMCs. These receptors all come from a man between 35 and 55 years old in good health and CMV-seronegative.

J is TRBJ1-2 and V is TRBV6-1; D unclear. CDR3 length: 13 amino acids. From germline, CDR1 is MNHNS and CDR2 SASEGT. V dropped 6 bases and J dropped 0 bases, with 8 bases sitting between them. CDR3 in amino acids: CASSLQANYGYTF. The CDR3 DNA reads TGTGCCAGCAGCTTACAAGCTAACTATGGCTACACCTTC.

This chain uses TRBV2 with TRBJ1-3; unclear D gene. Trimming pared 5 bases from V and 1 base from J, leaving 6 bases between. This CDR3 comprises 13 residues. CDR1 and CDR2 from the germline V gene are SNHLY and FYNNEI. CDR3 region: CASSQNSGNTIYF. CDR3 DNA: TGTGCCAGCAGTCAGAATTCTGGAAACACCATATATTTT.

The gene calls are TRBV5-4 and TRBJ2-2, with 7 positions matching TRBD1. Germline CDR1 SGHNT, CDR2 YYREEE (reference sequence). The CDR3 consists of 18 residues. Trimming cost V 5 bases and J 3 bases; bases outside gene matches: 16. CDR3 nucleotide sequence: TGTGCCAGCAGTCTAGTTCTTCTTAGACAGGGTGACACCGGGGAGCTGTTTTTT. Its protein is CASSLVLLRQGDTGELFF.

The CDR3 loop reads CASSVAPSRGNSYNEQFF. CDR3 DNA sequence: TGTGCCAGCAGCGTTGCCCCCTCTAGAGGAAACTCCTACAATGAGCAGTTCTTC. The chain combines TRBV9 with TRBJ2-1; D is unresolved. V lost 2 bases and J 0 bases, leaving 18 bases between the germline ends. The germline V gene has CDR1 SGDLS and CDR2 YYNGEE. CDR3 size: 18 residues.

V and J are TRBV5-1 and TRBJ1-3, with D maybe TRBD1 (6 bases). Germline V gene sequence: CDR1 SGHRS, CDR2 YFSETQ. This CDR3 has 14 amino acids. Deletions cut 5 bases from V and 4 bases from J, with 13 bases between. The CDR3 region has the DNA TGCGCCAGCAGTTCGGGGGGCGACGGAAACACCATATATTTT. This gives the protein CASSSGGDGNTIYF.

The rearrangement joins TRBV5-1 to TRBJ2-1; the match to TRBD2 covers 7 bases. Losses at the gene ends were 1 base for V and 2 bases for J; bases not matched to a gene: 3. CDR3 length equals 15 residues. Looked up from germline, CDR1 is SGHRS and CDR2 is YFSETQ. The chain's CDR3 is CASSLPGGPYNEQFF. The CDR3 nucleotides read TGCGCCAGCAGCTTGCCGGGAGGCCCCTACAATGAGCAGTTCTTC.

The chain is built from TRBV19 and TRBJ2-3; the D is unclear. The V end was cut by 7 bases, the J end by 0 bases, with 11 bases between. This CDR3 comprises 14 residues. CDR1 and CDR2 from the germline V gene are LNHDA and SQIVND (reference sequence). As DNA, the CDR3 is TGTGCCAGTAAGCCCAAAGTAAGCACAGATACGCAGTATTTT. Encoded protein: CASKPKVSTDTQYF.

This clone showed up just a few times. The chain is built from TRBV6-5 and TRBJ1-3; D possibly corresponds to TRBD1 (6 bases). Deletions cut 5 bases from V and 0 bases from J, with 11 bases between. This CDR3 has 15 amino acids. Germline loops: CDR1 MNHEY, CDR2 SVGAGI. The CDR3 DNA follows: TGTGCCAGCAGTAGGGACATCGACTCTGGAAACACCATATATTTT. It codes for CASSRDIDSGNTIYF.

The genes are TRBV19 and TRBJ2-3, with 8 bases matching TRBD2. Germline CDR1 is LNHDA and CDR2 is SQIVND (reference sequence). CDR3 size: 16 residues. V was pared by 4 bases and J by 4 bases, with 10 bases of the junction left unmatched. In DNA, the CDR3 is TGTGCCAGTAGTAGGCCGGCGGGGGGTGGCGCAGATACGCAGTATTTT. It yields the protein CASSRPAGGGADTQYF.

The genes are TRBV5-1 and TRBJ2-5; 12 nucleotides line up with TRBD2. CDR1 is SGHRS and CDR2 is YFSETQ in the germline V gene. J gave up 5 bases and V 4 bases, and 9 bases lay outside the gene matches. CDR3 length: 16 amino acids. The CDR3 DNA is TGCGCCAGCAGCCCTCAAGCCGGACTAGCGGGGGAGACCCAGTACTTC. It is translated as CASSPQAGLAGETQYF.

The rearrangement joins TRBV18 to TRBJ1-2; tentative D call: TRBD1 (5 bases). The CDR3 is made up of 14 amino acids. V shed 3 bases and J shed 7 bases, with 15 bases lying between them. Per the germline V gene, CDR1 is KGHSH and CDR2 is LQKENI. This CDR3 reads CASSPPGGDGGYTF. The CDR3 coding sequence is TGTGCCAGCTCACCCCCGGGGGGAGACGGTGGCTACACCTTC. The variable domain in full, completed from reference TRBV18 and TRBJ1-2, reads NAGVMQNPRHLVRRRGQEARLRCSPMKGHSHVYWYRQLPEEGLKFMVYLQKENIIDESGMPKERFSAEFPKEGPSILRIQQVVRGDSAAYFCASSPPGGDGGYTFGSGTRLTVV.

This clone was picked up one time. The chain carries TRBV6-6 and TRBJ1-4; 7 nucleotides line up with TRBD1. Germline values: CDR1 MNHNY, CDR2 SVGAGI (reference sequence). Trimming removed 6 bases from V and 14 bases from J; junction bases left unmatched: 12. The CDR3 spans 13 residues. The CDR3 sequence is CASSTGQPSLLFF. CDR3 DNA: TGTGCCAGCAGCACGGGACAGCCTAGTTTGCTGTTTTTT.

This chain connects TRBV18 to TRBJ1-1; D gene unclear. The CDR3 totals 16 residues. CDR1 and CDR2 from the germline V gene are KGHSH and LQKENI. V was clipped by 4 bases and J by 6 bases, with 21 bases between them. The CDR3 coding sequence is TGTGCCAGCTCACAATCTCAACTGGAGGATCTGGCTGAAGCTTTCTTT. Translated: CASSQSQLEDLAEAFF.

The chain links TRBV5-4 to TRBJ2-3; D is unclear. With 0 bases removed from V and 1 base from J, the gap between germline ends came to 9 bases. The CDR3 is 15 amino acids. Germline values: CDR1 SGHNT, CDR2 YYREEE (reference sequence). Here the CDR3 reads CASSLDSARTDTQYF. CDR3 nucleotides: TGTGCCAGCAGCTTGGACAGTGCTCGCACAGATACGCAGTATTTT.

This sequence joins TRBV27 and TRBJ2-1; 10 bases match TRBD2. Germline V lookup: CDR1 MNHEY, CDR2 SMNVEV (reference sequence). There are 14 residues in the CDR3. The trim removed 6 bases at V and 5 bases at J, leaving 4 bases unmatched. CDR3 in DNA: TGTGCCAGCAGACGGACTAGCGGCAACAATGAGCAGTTCTTC. Translated, it gives CASRRTSGNNEQFF.

The rearrangement uses TRBV9 and TRBJ1-4; 8 positions match TRBD1. J gave up 7 bases and V 4 bases, and 12 bases lay outside the gene matches. Germline V lookup: CDR1 SGDLS, CDR2 YYNGEE. CDR3 length equals 16 residues. CDR3 region: CASSPRTGREREKLFF. As DNA, the CDR3 is TGTGCCAGCAGCCCCCGGACAGGGAGGGAGCGTGAAAAACTGTTTTTT.

This chain uses TRBV7-2 with TRBJ1-6, with D unclear. CDR1 and CDR2 (germline): SGHTA, FQGNSA. V dropped 5 bases and J dropped 9 bases, with 17 bases sitting between them. The CDR3 spans 15 residues. CDR3 nucleotides: TGTGCCAGCAGCACACTAGGGTCGTTTGGTTCACCCCTCCACTTT. Translated, it gives CASSTLGSFGSPLHF.

Only a few counts were recorded for this clone. The chain has TRBV5-6 and TRBJ1-2; D not resolved. V was pared by 2 bases and J by 7 bases, with 15 bases between. There are 14 residues in the CDR3. In germline, CDR1 is SGHDT, CDR2 YYEEEE. This chain's CDR3 is CASSLLLGDGGYTF. Written as DNA, the CDR3 is TGTGCCAGCAGCTTACTTCTGGGCGACGGTGGCTACACCTTC.

This chain connects TRBV5-1 to TRBJ2-7; 7 positions match TRBD2. Germline trimming cut 6 bases from V and 3 bases from J; bases unmatched to any gene: 12. The CDR3 is made up of 15 amino acids. Looked up from germline, CDR1 is SGHRS and CDR2 is YFSETQ. As DNA, the CDR3 is TGCGCCAGCACCAGGGCGGGGGTGGGGGACTACGAGCAGTACTTC. The encoded protein is CASTRAGVGDYEQYF.

The CDR3 nucleotides read TGCGCCAGCAGTCTGATGGGAGGAAGGGACAATGAGCAGTTCTTC. This translates into CASSLMGGRDNEQFF. The chain employs TRBV5-1 and TRBJ2-1; a possible D gene is TRBD2 (6 bases). This CDR3 contains 15 residues. CDR1 SGHRS and CDR2 YFSETQ come from the germline V gene. Trimming left V 5 bases short and J 5 bases short, with 17 bases between.

The chain joins TRBV9 to TRBJ1-2; D is possibly TRBD1 (6 bases). V dropped 0 bases and J dropped 2 bases, with 23 bases sitting between them. This CDR3 has 19 amino acids. Per the germline V gene, CDR1 is SGDLS and CDR2 is YYNGEE. The CDR3 spells CASSVGVLGDTGSNYGYTF. CDR3 DNA: TGTGCCAGCAGCGTAGGTGTGTTGGGGGACACAGGATCAAACTATGGCTACACCTTC.

This clone has a single count. This sequence joins TRBV15 and TRBJ1-6; TRBD1 aligns across 8 bases. The V gene end was trimmed by 8 bases and the J gene end by 7 bases; junction bases not matched to a gene: 10. Germline assignment: CDR1 LNHNV and CDR2 YYDKDF (reference sequence). CDR3 size: 15 residues. CDR3 coding DNA: TGTGCCACCCTCCTGGGCAGGGGGCTCAATTCACCCCTCCACTTT. This encodes CATLLGRGLNSPLHF.

This chain links TRBV29-1 with TRBJ1-1, with D uncertain. Germline V gene sequence: CDR1 SQVTM, CDR2 ANQGSEA. This CDR3 has 19 amino acids. Between the trimmed V and J ends, which lost 0 bases and 4 bases, there was a span of 27 bases. The DNA for the CDR3 is TGCAGCGTTGAAGACCCCGTTAACCTCGTTACCCGAGGGTCCACTGAAGCTTTCTTT. This sequence encodes CSVEDPVNLVTRGSTEAFF.

CDR3 sequence reads: CASSLMGLLSGANVLTF. Written as DNA, the CDR3 is TGTGCCAGCAGCTTGATGGGACTGCTCTCTGGGGCCAACGTCCTGACTTTC. This rearrangement joins TRBV5-4 to TRBJ2-6; a weak D match, TRBD2 (6 bases). The germline CDR1 and CDR2 sequences are SGHNT and YYREEE (reference sequence). The germline V and J ends were trimmed by 1 base and 0 bases, with 11 bases remaining between them. The CDR3 loop spans 17 amino acids.

The rearrangement links TRBV4-2 to TRBJ1-2; tentatively, D is TRBD1 (5 bases). The V gene lost 8 bases and the J gene lost 2 bases, with 15 bases spanning the gap. The germline V gene encodes CDR1 LGHNA and CDR2 YNFKEQ. CDR3 length: 14 amino acids. CDR3 coding DNA: TGTGCCAGCCAGAGGCCCGACAGAAACTATGGCTACACCTTC. It codes for CASQRPDRNYGYTF.

The sample holds a few counts of this clone. The chain recombines TRBV9 with TRBJ1-6, with D perhaps matching TRBD1 (6 bases). The CDR3 runs 12 residues. The ends were cut back, 2 bases at V and 11 bases at J, with 8 bases in the middle. CDR1 is SGDLS, CDR2 YYNGEE, per germline. CDR3 region: CASSVRGPPLHF. The CDR3 DNA reads TGTGCCAGCAGCGTCAGGGGTCCACCCCTCCACTTT.

V usage is TRBV5-1 and J usage is TRBJ1-4; a possible D gene is TRBD1 (5 bases). This CDR3 has 14 amino acids. V was clipped by 4 bases and J by 4 bases, with 11 bases between them. Germline-derived CDR1 and CDR2 are SGHRS and YFSETQ. This CDR3 is CASSLQVNNEKLFF. In DNA form, the CDR3 reads TGCGCCAGCAGCCTACAGGTCAATAATGAAAAACTGTTTTTT.